Sequencing of this T cell receptor beta chain was carried out in a study of vaccination and CD4 T cells after COVID-19 (dated by TCRdb to 2021 to 2024). Regarding the study in general: Every convalescent patient had a positive nasal swab PCR test for SARS-CoV-2, with mild disease in several patients and severe disease in one. The convalescent cohort comprised six males and four females, including two Hispanic individuals, seven Caucasians, two Asians and one multiracial person. Two doses of either the Pfizer-BioNTech BNT162b2 vaccine (n=8) or the Moderna mRNA-1273 vaccine (n=2) were administered to participants. Post-COVID blood samples from convalescent patients were collected a median of about 110 days after diagnosis, with a range of 35 to 161 days. Post-vaccine blood samples were collected a median of approximately 68 days after the second vaccine dose, ranging from roughly 13 to 241 days. The cultures were stimulated with overlapping spike peptide pools from SARS-CoV-2 and from the common cold coronaviruses HCoV-NL63, HCoV-OC43 and HCoV-229E. As controls, cultures received a CEFX viral epitope pool (the positive control), an HIV-1 Nef peptide pool (the negative control), or no peptide at all. In over 8 COVID-19 convalescent patients and a few infection-naive healthy vaccine recipients, researchers compared the spike-specific CD4+ TCR repertoire from before mRNA vaccination with the repertoire from after. On the study overall, not on this receptor specifically: Only a relatively small number of convalescent patients were included in the study, and early timepoints following natural infection were not analyzed. Of the vaccine-specific clones in convalescent patients, 304 of 307, or nearly all, reacted only to SARS-CoV-2 spike and did not cross-react with common cold coronaviruses. Among convalescent patients, a median 86.3% of the SARS-CoV-2-reactive clones seen after vaccination appeared only after vaccination, which suggests priming specific to the vaccine. An increase in the median number of SARS-CoV-2-reactive clonotypes from around 20 after infection to approximately 41 after vaccination was observed, but the change was not found to be significant.

For this clonotype: The specificity of this receptor is unknown. No quality values exist for individual bases; no much larger clone is one base distant.

Libraries were constructed by PCR. TCR sequencing of DNA from cultured CD4+ T cells used the Oncomine TCR Beta short-read assay at the Johns Hopkins FTIC core. The QIAamp micro DNA kit was used to extract genomic DNA from the cultured CD4+ T cells. The Oncomine TCR Beta libraries from cultured CD4+ T cells were pooled using unique dual indexes and then sequenced on an Illumina iSeq 100. In the source study's methods: Non-productive sequences were filtered out, and CDR3s that did not start with C, did not end with F or W, or were shorter than 7 amino acids were discarded. Antigen-specific clonotypes were identified using the MANAFEST web application through comparison of peptide-stimulated wells with reference and other culture wells. An FDR below 0.05, an odds ratio above 5, and a productive frequency above 0.1% in at least two of three replicate wells were required for clones to be considered positive. A clonotype counted as cross-reactive if it showed significant expansion both in the SARS-CoV-2 spike wells and in at least one common cold coronavirus spike condition. Levenshtein distances (stringdist) and unrooted phylogenetic trees (ape) in R version 3.6.1 were used to assess CDR3 homology. The raw public reads went through TCRdb reprocessing: fastp at Q25, MiXCR clone calling, in-frame beta chains kept. Records with the same CDR3 protein are collapsed into one entry carrying the most frequent genes and DNA. The V and J calls and clone size are TCRdb's, not the authors'. The sample profile shows about 13,000 distinct CDR3 sequences; 45% to 65% of them were found once. The ten largest make up about 12% of the sample.

The sample's treatment or condition, from its label and the paper: approximately 11-day PBMC culture with coronavirus spike peptide pools or control peptides (ViraFEST assay). The study used the ViraFEST assay, which expanded antigen-specific T cells with peptide pools and then identified expanded clonotypes by TCR sequencing. Positive SARS-CoV-2 PCR tests in the convalescent patients dated from March to December 2020, before Alpha, Beta and Delta variants emerged in the United States. Fewer than 2.5 million PBMCs per well were cultured in IMDM with approximately 5% human AB serum and about 9.2 IU/ml IL-2, plus 10 ug/ml peptide pools. On days 3 and 7, half of the culture medium was replaced with fresh IL-2-containing medium. CD4+ T cells were isolated after around 9 days of culture through negative selection using the EasySep CD4+ T cell isolation kit. Ficoll-Paque Plus gradient centrifugation was used to isolate PBMCs from whole blood, and the isolated PBMCs were then either used fresh or cryopreserved at -140C. Triplicate wells were generally used for each culture condition.

The sequencing input was CD4+ T cells from blood, cultured in vitro. This clonotype was sampled from a human donor who had recovered from COVID-19.

In nucleotides, the sequence is TGTGCCAGTAGCCAACTAGGGGGAACTGGGGCCAACGTCCTGACTTTC. This is translated as CASSQLGGTGANVLTF. The rearrangement combines TRBV19 with TRBJ2-6; TRBD1 is a weak D gene call, 6 bases matching. V loses 6 bases, J loses 2 bases, and the germline ends lie 14 bases apart. The CDR1 and CDR2 encoded by the germline V gene (reference sequence) are LNHDA and SQIVND. Including the terminal cysteine and phenylalanine, the CDR3 comprises 16 residues. Only CDR3 DNA is held: 48 bases, read in frame from base 1.